A selection of T cell receptor beta chains follows, all from one sample in a study of cytomegalovirus exposure and HLA in healthy donors. Assay: immunoSEQ multiplex PCR; the TCRdb copy retains only in-frame clones and omits some. This table has 120,000 to 150,000 clones, 70% to 85% appearing once. Input material: PBMCs. The source is a middle-aged man in good health and CMV-seronegative. CDR3s include the opening cysteine and the closing phenylalanine or tryptophan. The order of the fields is clone size, V gene, J gene, D gene, CDR3 protein, CDR3 DNA. The D gene is left open where the match is weak. Rows may omit the clone size; those that give it use once, few, many or a size class.

clone_size: few; v_call: TRBV7-9; j_call: TRBJ1-1; d_call: .; cdr3_aa: CASSQEMDGGNTEAFF; cdr3_nt: TGTGCCAGCAGCCAAGAGATGGATGGAGGGAACACTGAAGCTTTCTTT
clone_size: .; v_call: TRBV7-9; j_call: TRBJ1-2; d_call: TRBD1; cdr3_aa: CSSSFPGGNYGYTF; cdr3_nt: TGTTCCAGCAGCTTCCCAGGGGGCAACTATGGCTACACCTTC
clone_size: .; v_call: TRBV21-1; j_call: TRBJ2-5; d_call: .; cdr3_aa: CASSKETAGGPGETQYF; cdr3_nt: TGTGCCAGCAGCAAAGAAACAGCGGGAGGGCCGGGGGAGACCCAGTACTTC
clone_size: .; v_call: TRBV5-1; j_call: TRBJ1-1; d_call: .; cdr3_aa: CASSSERDRLNTEAFF; cdr3_nt: TGCGCCAGCAGCTCCGAGCGTGACAGATTGAACACTGAAGCTTTCTTT
clone_size: .; v_call: TRBV7-9; j_call: TRBJ2-7; d_call: .; cdr3_aa: CSSTITTGPPSYEQYF; cdr3_nt: TGTTCCAGCACTATTACTACAGGGCCCCCTTCCTACGAGCAGTACTTC
clone_size: few; v_call: TRBV5-4; j_call: TRBJ1-4; d_call: TRBD1; cdr3_aa: CASSLTGTNEKLFF; cdr3_nt: TGTGCCAGCAGCCTGACAGGGACTAATGAAAAACTGTTTTTT
clone_size: .; v_call: TRBV5-6; j_call: TRBJ2-1; d_call: TRBD2; cdr3_aa: CASSFNSGRARTYNEQFF; cdr3_nt: TGTGCCAGCAGCTTTAATAGCGGGAGGGCCCGGACCTACAATGAGCAGTTCTTC
clone_size: few; v_call: TRBV7-3; j_call: TRBJ2-2; d_call: TRBD1; cdr3_aa: CASSSRQGPDTGELFF; cdr3_nt: TGTGCCAGCAGCTCGAGACAGGGACCGGACACCGGGGAGCTGTTTTTT
clone_size: .; v_call: TRBV18; j_call: TRBJ2-7; d_call: .; cdr3_aa: CASSRQDEQYF; cdr3_nt: TGTGCCAGCTCACGACAGGACGAGCAGTACTTC
clone_size: once; v_call: TRBV6-1; j_call: TRBJ2-7; d_call: TRBD2; cdr3_aa: CASSRLGLVGEQYF; cdr3_nt: TGTGCCAGCAGCCGCCTCGGACTAGTCGGCGAGCAGTACTTC
clone_size: once; v_call: TRBV6-5; j_call: TRBJ1-5; d_call: .; cdr3_aa: CASSFRENNQPQHF; cdr3_nt: TGTGCCAGCAGTTTTAGGGAGAACAATCAGCCCCAGCATTTT
clone_size: .; v_call: TRBV5-1; j_call: TRBJ2-3; d_call: TRBD1; cdr3_aa: CASSTRTGGGTDTQYF; cdr3_nt: TGCGCCAGCAGCACACGAACAGGGGGCGGCACAGATACGCAGTATTTT
clone_size: .; v_call: TRBV30; j_call: TRBJ2-3; d_call: TRBD2; cdr3_aa: CAWNRFAGGPETDTQYF; cdr3_nt: TGTGCCTGGAATCGATTCGCGGGAGGGCCGGAGACAGATACGCAGTATTTT
clone_size: few; v_call: TRBV6-6; j_call: TRBJ2-7; d_call: .; cdr3_aa: CASSYGTSYEQYF; cdr3_nt: TGTGCCAGCAGTTACGGGACTTCGTACGAGCAGTACTTC
clone_size: .; v_call: TRBV13; j_call: TRBJ1-4; d_call: .; cdr3_aa: CASSLAGPNEKLFF; cdr3_nt: TGTGCCAGCAGCCTGGCAGGGCCGAATGAAAAACTGTTTTTT
clone_size: .; v_call: TRBV5-4; j_call: TRBJ2-1; d_call: TRBD2; cdr3_aa: CASSPPGSGGYNEQFF; cdr3_nt: TGTGCCAGCAGCCCCCCGGGTAGCGGGGGCTACAATGAGCAGTTCTTC
clone_size: few; v_call: TRBV11-2; j_call: TRBJ2-5; d_call: TRBD2; cdr3_aa: CASSLVGGVETQYF; cdr3_nt: TGTGCCAGCAGCTTAGTCGGGGGGGTAGAGACCCAGTACTTC
clone_size: few; v_call: TRBV29-1; j_call: TRBJ2-3; d_call: TRBD2; cdr3_aa: CSLRGGLSTDTQYF; cdr3_nt: TGCAGCCTCCGGGGGGGCCTCAGCACAGATACGCAGTATTTT
clone_size: .; v_call: TRBV2; j_call: TRBJ2-7; d_call: .; cdr3_aa: CASSESVMVYEQYF; cdr3_nt: TGTGCCAGCAGTGAATCGGTAATGGTCTACGAGCAGTACTTC
clone_size: .; v_call: TRBV25-1; j_call: TRBJ2-7; d_call: TRBD1; cdr3_aa: CASSGHRDRDYEQYF; cdr3_nt: TGTGCCAGCAGTGGTCACCGGGACAGGGACTACGAGCAGTACTTC
clone_size: .; v_call: TRBV11-1; j_call: TRBJ2-7; d_call: TRBD1; cdr3_aa: CASSYLDRDEQYF; cdr3_nt: TGTGCCAGCAGCTACTTGGACAGGGACGAGCAGTACTTC
clone_size: few; v_call: TRBV28; j_call: TRBJ2-1; d_call: .; cdr3_aa: CASSIVAPGSYNEQFF; cdr3_nt: TGTGCCAGCAGTATAGTAGCCCCTGGCTCCTACAATGAGCAGTTCTTC
clone_size: .; v_call: TRBV28; j_call: TRBJ2-5; d_call: .; cdr3_aa: CASSWLATEKRGETQYF; cdr3_nt: TGTGCCAGCAGTTGGCTAGCGACCGAAAAAAGGGGAGAGACCCAGTACTTC
clone_size: .; v_call: TRBV7-6; j_call: TRBJ2-5; d_call: .; cdr3_aa: CASSLRLSRLIQETQYF; cdr3_nt: TGTGCCAGCAGCTTACGGTTATCTAGACTTATCCAAGAGACCCAGTACTTC
clone_size: .; v_call: TRBV2; j_call: TRBJ2-7; d_call: TRBD2; cdr3_aa: CASRGLAGDYEQYF; cdr3_nt: TGTGCCAGCCGGGGACTAGCGGGAGACTACGAGCAGTACTTC
clone_size: .; v_call: TRBV19; j_call: TRBJ2-7; d_call: .; cdr3_aa: CASSTQSGESYEQYF; cdr3_nt: TGTGCCAGTAGTACCCAGTCAGGTGAATCCTACGAGCAGTACTTC
clone_size: .; v_call: TRBV2; j_call: TRBJ2-5; d_call: TRBD2; cdr3_aa: CANIIAGGPETQYF; cdr3_nt: TGTGCCAACATCATAGCGGGGGGGCCGGAGACCCAGTACTTC
clone_size: .; v_call: TRBV4-1; j_call: TRBJ2-5; d_call: .; cdr3_aa: CASSPRQQETQYF; cdr3_nt: TGCGCCAGCAGCCCACGACAGCAAGAGACCCAGTACTTC
clone_size: .; v_call: TRBV29-1; j_call: TRBJ2-7; d_call: TRBD1; cdr3_aa: CSAGTAYEQYF; cdr3_nt: TGCAGCGCTGGGACAGCCTACGAGCAGTACTTC
clone_size: .; v_call: TRBV10-3; j_call: TRBJ2-7; d_call: .; cdr3_aa: CAISEYRAYEQYF; cdr3_nt: TGTGCCATCAGTGAGTACCGGGCCTACGAGCAGTACTTC
clone_size: .; v_call: TRBV25-1; j_call: TRBJ2-5; d_call: .; cdr3_aa: CASSDGSAFGETQYF; cdr3_nt: TGTGCCAGCAGTGACGGGTCGGCCTTCGGGGAGACCCAGTACTTC
clone_size: once; v_call: TRBV4-1; j_call: TRBJ2-3; d_call: TRBD1; cdr3_aa: CASSPQNRGMDTQYF; cdr3_nt: TGCGCCAGCAGCCCCCAAAACAGGGGGATGGATACGCAGTATTTT